This TCR beta chain appears in the sequencing data of a study of blood T cells in healthy people across ages. Study conclusions and caveats: In long-lived donors, naive CD4+ cell counts and diversity exceeded those of aged donors. Unsorted PBMC material precluded a definitive naive versus antigen-experienced comparison.

The sample, about 9.7 milliliters of peripheral blood, was drawn from each donor. This clonotype appeared a few times. No antigen is known for it. The use of a sample-barcoded 5' primer and a J-beta primer mix characterized a second PCR of about 7 to 12 cycles. Each of the cDNA molecules was tagged by a template-switch adaptor with 12 random nucleotides. TCRdb processed the 5' RACE reads anew with MiXCR; each CDR3 protein has one entry. This table holds about 1,800,000 distinct CDR3 sequences, about 28% found once. The specimen sequenced was blood. The TCR sequence derives from a woman between 25 and 40 years old in good health.

CDR3 sequence (DNA): TGTACCAGCAGCTTGCGGGACAGGGCCCCAGGGCCTTATGGCTACACCTTC. Its protein is CTSSLRDRAPGPYGYTF. The rearrangement links TRBV7-2 to TRBJ1-2; 9 nucleotides line up with TRBD1. CDR3 length: 17 amino acids. With V trimmed by 3 bases and J by 5 bases, 13 bases remained unmatched. Germline assignment: CDR1 SGHTA and CDR2 FQGNSA.